This T cell receptor beta chain was sequenced for a study of cytomegalovirus exposure and HLA in healthy donors. There was no recording of CMV serostatus for this donor. V shed 4 bases and J 4 bases; nucleotides not matched to a gene: 11. This CDR3 is 16 amino acids long. Germline V CDR1 and CDR2: MNHNY, SVGAGI (reference sequence). In regard to this clone: Its specificity is unknown.

Vbeta (60) and Jbeta (13) primers were used in the PCR. The assay was immunoSEQ multiplex PCR, and TCRdb's table has in-frame clones only and misses some. The table lists about 98,000 clones, about four fifths of them singletons. Whole-study findings and limits: TCR beta V- and J-gene trimming was later associated with a missense DCLRE1C variant. Likely technical artifact: a cluster of highly shared sequence variants. Prediction of most subjects' HLA-A and HLA-B alleles by TCR beta sequences was reportedly accurate.

Sequenced: PBMCs. The V gene is TRBV6-6, the J gene TRBJ2-7; TRBD2 agrees at 9 bases. This TCR came from a human donor in good health. The CDR3 sequence: CASSFSPREGQYEQYF. The CDR3 nucleotides are TGTGCCAGCAGTTTTTCCCCGCGGGAGGGCCAATACGAGCAGTACTTC.